The 7 T cell receptor beta chains in this list originate from one sample, sequenced in a study of PD-1 blockade in classical Hodgkin lymphoma. Sequencing used immunoSEQ multiplex PCR; TCRdb keeps in-frame clones, though not all of them. The sample records over 35,000 clones, around 87% being singletons. Each and every patient relapsed after autologous stem cell transplantation, and patients got differing brentuximab vedotin exposure. Source: peripheral blood mononuclear cells (PBMCs), taken at baseline. Source of these receptors: a human donor with classical Hodgkin lymphoma.

The J gene is TRBJ2-1, the V gene TRBV7-3; D is undetermined. Germline lookup yields CDR1 SGHTA and CDR2 FQGTGA. The CDR3 length is 14 residues. V was cut by 0 bases and J by 3 bases, with 6 bases left in between. The CDR3 sequence: CASSLTSNYNEQFF. CDR3 nucleotides: TGTGCCAGCAGCTTAACTTCTAACTACAATGAGCAGTTCTTC.

CDR3 nucleotides: TGCGCCAGCAGCCAAGATCCGGCTAGCGGAAACAATGAGCAGTTCTTC. Translated: CASSQDPASGNNEQFF. The chain carries TRBV4-3 and TRBJ2-1, with 7 bases that match TRBD2. This CDR3 has 16 amino acids. V lost 0 bases and J lost 5; bases outside the gene matches: 7. Germline CDR1 LGHNA, CDR2 YSLEER.

The V gene is TRBV29-1, the J gene TRBJ2-7, with 7 bases matching TRBD2. V lost 4 bases, J lost 3 bases, and 9 bases stayed unmatched. The CDR3 is made up of 14 amino acids. Germline CDR1 SQVTM, CDR2 ANQGSEA. CDR3 residues: CSVGGGLYGYEQYF. CDR3 in DNA: TGCAGCGTTGGGGGGGGACTATACGGCTACGAGCAGTACTTC.

The chain is built from TRBV6-5 and TRBJ1-1; a possible D gene is TRBD1 (6 bases). The germline V and J ends were trimmed by 8 bases and 4 bases, with 14 bases remaining between them. Germline CDR1 MNHEY, CDR2 SVGAGI. The CDR3 totals 13 residues. As DNA, the CDR3 is TGTGCCAGCTCTCAGGGGCGCGGCACTGAAGCTTTCTTT. Translating gives CASSQGRGTEAFF.

This clone was counted between two and nine times. This chain uses TRBV19 with TRBJ1-5; 11 bases match TRBD1. The trim removed 3 bases at V and 4 bases at J, leaving 2 bases unmatched. Germline V CDR1 and CDR2: LNHDA, SQIVND (reference sequence). CDR3 length: 15 residues. The CDR3 nucleotides read TGTGCCAGTAGTATGGACAGGGGGCAGAATCAGCCCCAGCATTTT. Translation gives CASSMDRGQNQPQHF. The entire variable domain, with the rest obtained from reference TRBV19 and TRBJ1-5, is as follows: DGGITQSPKYLFRKEGQNVTLSCEQNLNHDAMYWYRQDPGQGLRLIYYSQIVNDFQKGDIAEGYSVSREKKESFPLTVTSAQKNPTAFYLCASSMDRGQNQPQHFGDGTRLSIL.

The rearrangement links TRBV25-1 to TRBJ1-4, with TRBD1 as a possible D gene (6 bases). The V end lost 1 base, the J end lost 6 bases, and 12 bases lay between the germline ends. CDR1 and CDR2 from the germline V gene are MGHDK and SYGVNS. The CDR3 is made up of 15 amino acids. The CDR3 spells CASSELGGTDEKLFF. CDR3 nucleotides: TGTGCCAGCAGTGAATTAGGGGGAACCGATGAAAAACTGTTTTTT. Using reference TRBV25-1 and TRBJ1-4 for the parts outside the CDR3, the full variable domain is EADIYQTPRYLVIGTGKKITLECSQTMGHDKMYWYQQDPGMELHLIHYSYGVNSTEKGDLSSESTVSRIRTEHFPLTLESARPSHTSQYLCASSELGGTDEKLFFGSGTQLSVL.

This clone was seen only a few times. The gene calls are TRBV29-1 and TRBJ1-1; 7 positions agree with TRBD1. The V gene's germline CDR1 is SQVTM and CDR2 ANQGSEA. V lost 4 bases, J lost 0 bases, and 5 bases stayed unmatched. This CDR3 spans 14 amino acids. The CDR3 nucleotides are TGCAGCGTTGCCCGGGGACAGATGAACACTGAAGCTTTCTTT. It yields the protein CSVARGQMNTEAFF.